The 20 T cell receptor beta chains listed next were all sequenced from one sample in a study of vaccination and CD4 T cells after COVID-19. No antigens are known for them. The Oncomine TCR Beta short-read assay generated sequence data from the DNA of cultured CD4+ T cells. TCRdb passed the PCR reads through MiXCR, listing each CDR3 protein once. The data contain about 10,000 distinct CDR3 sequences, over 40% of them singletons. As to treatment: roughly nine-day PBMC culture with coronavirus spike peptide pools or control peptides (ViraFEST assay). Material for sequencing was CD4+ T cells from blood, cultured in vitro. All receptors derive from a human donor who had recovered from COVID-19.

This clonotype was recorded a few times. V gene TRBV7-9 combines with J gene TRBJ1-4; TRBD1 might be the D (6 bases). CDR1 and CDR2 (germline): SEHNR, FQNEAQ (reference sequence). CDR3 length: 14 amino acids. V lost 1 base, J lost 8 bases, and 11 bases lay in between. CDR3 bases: TGTGCCAGCAGCTTAGTGGGGGCCAGCGAAAAACTGTTTTTT. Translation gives CASSLVGASEKLFF.

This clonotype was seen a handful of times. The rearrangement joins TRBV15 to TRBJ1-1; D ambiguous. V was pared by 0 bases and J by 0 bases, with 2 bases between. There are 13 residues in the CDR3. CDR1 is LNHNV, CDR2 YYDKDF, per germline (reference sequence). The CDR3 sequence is CATSRDLNTEAFF. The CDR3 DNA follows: TGTGCCACCAGCAGAGATCTGAACACTGAAGCTTTCTTT.

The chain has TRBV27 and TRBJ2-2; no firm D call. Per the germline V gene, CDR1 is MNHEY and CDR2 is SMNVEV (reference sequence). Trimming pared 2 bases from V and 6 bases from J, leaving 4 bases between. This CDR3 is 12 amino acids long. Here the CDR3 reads CASSLGPGELFF. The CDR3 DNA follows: TGTGCCAGCAGTTTAGGTCCCGGGGAGCTGTTTTTT.

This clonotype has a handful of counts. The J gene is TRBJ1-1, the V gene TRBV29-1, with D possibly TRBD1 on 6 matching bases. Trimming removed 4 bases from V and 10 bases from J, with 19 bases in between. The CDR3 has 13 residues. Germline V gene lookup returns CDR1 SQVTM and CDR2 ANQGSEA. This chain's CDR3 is CSVGGGRALGAFF. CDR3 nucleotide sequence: TGCAGCGTTGGCGGGGGCAGGGCGTTAGGAGCTTTCTTT.

Here the CDR3 reads CASSSEGYANTGELFF. For the CDR3, the DNA is TGCGCCAGCAGCTCGGAGGGGTACGCGAACACCGGGGAGCTGTTTTTT. The rearrangement uses TRBV4-3 and TRBJ2-2, with D perhaps matching TRBD2 (6 bases). Deletions cut 5 bases from V and 0 bases from J, with 13 bases between. CDR1 and CDR2 (germline): LGHNA, YSLEER. The CDR3 has 16 amino acids.

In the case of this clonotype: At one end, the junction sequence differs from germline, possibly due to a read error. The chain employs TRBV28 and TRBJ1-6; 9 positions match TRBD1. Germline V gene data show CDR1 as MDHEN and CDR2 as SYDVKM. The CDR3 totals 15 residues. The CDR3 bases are TGTGCCAGCAGTTCGTCCGGGACAGGGTTTTCAGCCCTCCACTTT. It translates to CASSSSGTGFSALHF.

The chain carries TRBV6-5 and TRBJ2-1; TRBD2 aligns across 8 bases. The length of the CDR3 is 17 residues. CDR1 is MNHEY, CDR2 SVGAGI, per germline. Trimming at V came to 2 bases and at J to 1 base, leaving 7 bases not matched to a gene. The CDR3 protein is CASSYRGGGWSYNEQFF. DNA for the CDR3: TGTGCCAGCAGTTACCGGGGGGGCGGGTGGTCCTACAATGAGCAGTTCTTC.

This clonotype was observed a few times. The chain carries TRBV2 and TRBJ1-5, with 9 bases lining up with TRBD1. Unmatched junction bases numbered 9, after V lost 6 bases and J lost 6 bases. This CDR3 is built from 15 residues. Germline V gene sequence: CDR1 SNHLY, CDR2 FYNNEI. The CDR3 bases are TGTGCCAGCAGGGGGACTAGACAGGGGGGTCAGCCCCAGCATTTT. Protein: CASRGTRQGGQPQHF.

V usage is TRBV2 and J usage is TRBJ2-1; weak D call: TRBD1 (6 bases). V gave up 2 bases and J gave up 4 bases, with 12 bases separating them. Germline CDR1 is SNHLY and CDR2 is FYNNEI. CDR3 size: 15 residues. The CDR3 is CASSESGDVYNEQFF. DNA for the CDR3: TGTGCCAGCAGTGAATCAGGGGATGTATACAATGAGCAGTTCTTC.

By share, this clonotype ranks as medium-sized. In DNA, the CDR3 is TGTGCCAGCAGTGAACTCGGACTAGCGGTGTCCAGGGAGCAGTACTTC. Residues: CASSELGLAVSREQYF. V gene TRBV6-1 combines with J gene TRBJ2-7, with 10 positions matching TRBD2. The CDR3 extends over 16 amino acids. V gave up 2 bases and J gave up 7 bases; unmatched junction bases: 11. Germline assignment: CDR1 MNHNS and CDR2 SASEGT.

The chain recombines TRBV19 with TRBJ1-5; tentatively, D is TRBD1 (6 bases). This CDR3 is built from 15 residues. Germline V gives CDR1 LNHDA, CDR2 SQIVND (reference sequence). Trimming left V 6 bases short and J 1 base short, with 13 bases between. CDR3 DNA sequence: TGTGCCAGTAGGTCACAGGGAAGGAGCAATCAGCCCCAGCATTTT. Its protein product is CASRSQGRSNQPQHF. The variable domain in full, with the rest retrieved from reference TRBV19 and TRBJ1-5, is DGGITQSPKYLFRKEGQNVTLSCEQNLNHDAMYWYRQDPGQGLRLIYYSQIVNDFQKGDIAEGYSVSREKKESFPLTVTSAQKNPTAFYLCASRSQGRSNQPQHFGDGTRLSIL.

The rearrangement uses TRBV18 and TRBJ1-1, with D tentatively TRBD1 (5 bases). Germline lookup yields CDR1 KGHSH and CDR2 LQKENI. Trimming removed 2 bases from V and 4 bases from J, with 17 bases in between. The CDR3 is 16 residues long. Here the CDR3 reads CASSPVTGQVATEAFF. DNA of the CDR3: TGTGCCAGCTCACCAGTCACGGGGCAGGTGGCCACTGAAGCTTTCTTT.

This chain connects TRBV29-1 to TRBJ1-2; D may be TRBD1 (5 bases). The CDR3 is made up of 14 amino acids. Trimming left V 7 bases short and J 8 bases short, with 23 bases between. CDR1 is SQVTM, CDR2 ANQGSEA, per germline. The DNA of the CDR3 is TGCAGCGGTAGAGCCGCAGGGTTAGGAGGGGGCTACACCTTC. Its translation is CSGRAAGLGGGYTF.

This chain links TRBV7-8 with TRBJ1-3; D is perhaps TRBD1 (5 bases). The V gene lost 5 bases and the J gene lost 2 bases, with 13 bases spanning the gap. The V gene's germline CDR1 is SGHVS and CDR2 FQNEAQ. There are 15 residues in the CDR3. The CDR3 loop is CASSPSTGAGNTIYF. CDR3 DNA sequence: TGTGCCAGCAGCCCCAGCACAGGTGCTGGAAACACCATATATTTT.

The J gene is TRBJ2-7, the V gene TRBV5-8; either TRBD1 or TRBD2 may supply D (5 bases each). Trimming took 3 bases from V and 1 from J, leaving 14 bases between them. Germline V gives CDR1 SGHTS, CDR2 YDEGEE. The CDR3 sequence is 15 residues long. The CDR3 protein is CASSSLAGASYEQYF. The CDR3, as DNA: TGTGCCAGCAGCTCGCTAGCCGGGGCTTCCTACGAGCAGTACTTC.

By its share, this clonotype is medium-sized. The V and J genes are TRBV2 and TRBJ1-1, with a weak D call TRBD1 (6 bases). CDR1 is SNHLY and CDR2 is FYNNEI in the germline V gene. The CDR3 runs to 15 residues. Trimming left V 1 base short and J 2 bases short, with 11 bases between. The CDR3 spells CASSEDRGRNTEAFF. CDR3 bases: TGTGCCAGCAGTGAAGACCGGGGGCGCAACACTGAAGCTTTCTTT.

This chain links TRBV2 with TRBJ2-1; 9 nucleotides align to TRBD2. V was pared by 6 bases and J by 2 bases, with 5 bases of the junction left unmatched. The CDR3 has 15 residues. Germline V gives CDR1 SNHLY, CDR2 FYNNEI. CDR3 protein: CASRPRTSAYNEQFF. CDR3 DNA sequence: TGTGCCAGCAGGCCCAGGACTAGCGCCTACAATGAGCAGTTCTTC.

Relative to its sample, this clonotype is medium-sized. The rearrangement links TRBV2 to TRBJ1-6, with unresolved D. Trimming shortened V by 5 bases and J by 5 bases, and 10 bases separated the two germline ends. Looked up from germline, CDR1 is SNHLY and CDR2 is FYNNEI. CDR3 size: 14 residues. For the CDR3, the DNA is TGTGCCAGCAGTTTTGGAGGGAATAATTCACCCCTCCACTTT. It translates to CASSFGGNNSPLHF. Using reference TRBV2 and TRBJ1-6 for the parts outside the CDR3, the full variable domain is EPEVTQTPSHQVTQMGQEVILRCVPISNHLYFYWYRQILGQKVEFLVSFYNNEISEKSEIFDDQFSVERPDGSNFTLKIRSTKLEDSAMYFCASSFGGNNSPLHFGNGTRLTVT.

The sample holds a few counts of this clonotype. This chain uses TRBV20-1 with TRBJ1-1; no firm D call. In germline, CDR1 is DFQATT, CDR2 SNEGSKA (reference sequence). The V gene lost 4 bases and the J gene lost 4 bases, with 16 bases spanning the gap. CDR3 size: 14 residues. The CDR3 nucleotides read TGCAGTGCTAAGGACCGTCCCTCGAGCACTGAAGCTTTCTTT. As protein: CSAKDRPSSTEAFF.

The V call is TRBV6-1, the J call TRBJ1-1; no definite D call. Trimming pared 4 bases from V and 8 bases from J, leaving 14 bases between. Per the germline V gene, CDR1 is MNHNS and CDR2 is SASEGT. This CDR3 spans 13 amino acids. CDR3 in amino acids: CASSGVASREAFF. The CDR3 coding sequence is TGTGCCAGCAGTGGGGTCGCTTCCCGAGAAGCTTTCTTT.